One sample yielded the 25 T cell receptor beta chains listed below, sequenced in a study of cytomegalovirus exposure and HLA in healthy donors. PCR primers comprised 60 Vbeta and 13 Jbeta primers. The method was immunoSEQ multiplex PCR; TCRdb's version includes in-frame clones alone and lacks a portion of them. This sample carries around 140,000 clones, 75% to 90% of them seen once, and the ten largest clones take less than 3%. Sequencing was performed on PBMCs. These receptors were collected from a woman in her 30s in good health and CMV-seronegative.

The rearrangement links TRBV11-3 to TRBJ2-1; D ambiguous. The germline gives CDR1 SGHNT, CDR2 YENEEA. The CDR3 is made up of 14 amino acids. V was pared by 1 base and J by 10 bases, with 14 bases between. The CDR3 DNA reads TGTGCCAGCAGCTTAGGGCCAGGCATCGAGGAGCAGTTCTTC. Translating it yields CASSLGPGIEEQFF.

This clone was found a few times. The chain uses TRBV6-1 and TRBJ2-7; 9 nucleotides align to TRBD2. With 4 bases clipped from V and 5 bases from J, the junction kept 15 bases outside the gene matches. Germline assignment: CDR1 MNHNS and CDR2 SASEGT. This CDR3 has 17 residues. The CDR3 loop is CASSVRSGRPERHEQYF. The CDR3 DNA reads as TGTGCCAGCAGTGTCCGCAGCGGGAGGCCGGAGAGGCACGAGCAGTACTTC.

V gene TRBV14 combines with J gene TRBJ2-7; no clear D gene. Germline assignment: CDR1 SGHDN and CDR2 FVKESK. The CDR3 covers 12 residues. Trimming shortened V by 3 bases and J by 6 bases, and 9 bases separated the two germline ends. The CDR3 sequence: CASSQVVSEQYF. The CDR3 coding sequence is TGTGCCAGCAGCCAGGTAGTATCCGAGCAGTACTTC.

V gene TRBV7-2 combines with J gene TRBJ2-7, with 8 bases that match TRBD2. Germline CDR1 and CDR2: SGHTA and FQGNSA. This CDR3 has 14 residues. V was clipped by 5 bases and J by 4 bases; unmatched bases: 7. CDR3: CASSAASGGYEQYF. The CDR3 nucleotides are TGTGCCAGCAGCGCGGCCAGCGGGGGATACGAGCAGTACTTC. Combining the CDR3 with reference TRBV7-2 and TRBJ2-7 gives the whole variable domain GAGVSQSPSNKVTEKGKDVELRCDPISGHTALYWYRQSLGQGLEFLIYFQGNSAPDKSGLPSDRFSAERTGGSVSTLTIQRTQQEDSAVYLCASSAASGGYEQYFGPGTRLTVT.

CDR3 in amino acids: CASSSHREGGYTF. CDR3 coding DNA: TGTGCCAGCAGTTCACACAGGGAGGGCGGCTACACCTTC. V gene TRBV27 combines with J gene TRBJ1-2; perhaps TRBD1 as D (6 bases). Germline CDR1 reads MNHEY; CDR2 reads SMNVEV (reference sequence). Trimming stripped 4 bases from V and 8 bases from J, with 14 bases between. CDR3 length: 13 amino acids.

The rearrangement joins TRBV6-4 to TRBJ2-3; 13 nucleotides agree with TRBD2. V lost 5 bases and J lost 4; bases outside the gene matches: 3. Looked up from germline, CDR1 is MRHNA and CDR2 is SNTAGT. The CDR3 spans 15 residues. The chain's CDR3 is CASSRLAGGADTQYF. In DNA form, the CDR3 reads TGTGCCAGCAGTAGACTAGCGGGAGGCGCAGATACGCAGTATTTT.

V is TRBV19 and J is TRBJ2-5, with 10 bases that match TRBD2. V dropped 5 bases and J dropped 8; count of bases not matched to a gene: 11. The CDR3 loop spans 15 amino acids. Germline V lookup: CDR1 LNHDA, CDR2 SQIVND (reference sequence). The CDR3 here is CASSFLAGARGTQYF. The CDR3 nucleotides are TGTGCCAGTAGTTTTCTAGCGGGGGCAAGAGGTACCCAGTACTTC. The full variable domain, its missing parts supplied by reference TRBV19 and TRBJ2-5, is DGGITQSPKYLFRKEGQNVTLSCEQNLNHDAMYWYRQDPGQGLRLIYYSQIVNDFQKGDIAEGYSVSREKKESFPLTVTSAQKNPTAFYLCASSFLAGARGTQYFGPGTRLLVL.

The V call is TRBV7-2, the J call TRBJ2-1; 7 nucleotides match TRBD2. The V gene end was trimmed by 4 bases and the J gene end by 3 bases; junction bases not matched to a gene: 6. The CDR3 is 15 residues long. The V gene's germline CDR1 is SGHTA and CDR2 FQGNSA. The CDR3 DNA reads TGTGCCAGCAGCTCAGATGGCGGGAGCTACAATGAGCAGTTCTTC. Translating it yields CASSSDGGSYNEQFF.

This clone was seen only once. CDR3 nucleotide sequence: TGTGCCAGCAGCCCCGGACAGGGAAACACAGATACGCAGTATTTT. Translation gives CASSPGQGNTDTQYF. The V call is TRBV5-5, the J call TRBJ2-3; 8 bases are a match to TRBD1. Germline loops: CDR1 SGHKS, CDR2 YYEKEE (reference sequence). The CDR3 extends over 15 amino acids. The trim removed 4 bases at V and 2 bases at J, leaving 6 bases unmatched.

The V gene is TRBV5-1, the J gene TRBJ2-3, with 9 bases aligning to TRBD2. The CDR3 runs to 14 residues. The J segment lost 4 bases and the V segment lost 5 bases, leaving 5 bases of the junction unmatched. Per germline, CDR1 SGHRS and CDR2 YFSETQ. DNA of the CDR3: TGCGCCAGCAGAACTGCGGGGGGGGCAGATACGCAGTATTTT. Translated: CASRTAGGADTQYF. The whole variable domain, remainder taken from reference TRBV5-1 and TRBJ2-3, is KAGVTQTPRYLIKTRGQQVTLSCSPISGHRSVSWYQQTPGQGLQFLFEYFSETQRNKGNFPGRFSGRQFSNSRSEMNVSTLELGDSALYLCASRTAGGADTQYFGPGTRLTVL.

The chain combines TRBV5-3 with TRBJ2-1; TRBD1 aligns across 10 bases. TRBV5-3 counts as an open reading frame of uncertain function. Trimming cost V 4 bases and J 7 bases; bases outside gene matches: 8. The CDR3 length is 15 residues. In DNA form, the CDR3 reads TGTGCCAGAAGCCCCCCGACAGGGGGCCGAAATGAGCAGTTCTTC. Its translation: CARSPPTGGRNEQFF.

V usage is TRBV19 and J usage is TRBJ2-1; D remains ambiguous. The CDR3 contains 11 residues. V was clipped by 10 bases and J by 5 bases, with 9 bases between them. The germline gives CDR1 LNHDA, CDR2 SQIVND (reference sequence). The CDR3 DNA reads TGTGCCATTGACATAGACAATGAGCAGTTCTTC. Translated, it gives CAIDIDNEQFF.

The chain has TRBV10-3 and TRBJ2-1; 7 positions match TRBD2. This CDR3 has 16 amino acids. V trimming: 6 bases; J trimming: 7 bases; junction bases outside the gene matches: 15. Germline CDR1 is ENHRY and CDR2 is SYGVKD. Here the CDR3 reads CAISAAAPSGRNEQFF. The CDR3 DNA is TGTGCCATCAGCGCGGCCGCCCCTAGCGGCAGAAATGAGCAGTTCTTC.

This clone was recorded once. The gene calls are TRBV6-1 and TRBJ1-5, with D maybe TRBD1 (6 bases). Between the trimmed V and J ends, which lost 1 base and 0 bases, there was a span of 10 bases. From germline, CDR1 is MNHNS and CDR2 SASEGT. This CDR3 is 16 amino acids long. The CDR3 region has the DNA TGTGCCAGCAGTGAAGTCAGGGGATATAGCAATCAGCCCCAGCATTTT. Translation gives CASSEVRGYSNQPQHF.

V usage is TRBV2 and J usage is TRBJ1-1, with D maybe TRBD1 (6 bases). The germline V gene encodes CDR1 SNHLY and CDR2 FYNNEI. V was clipped by 7 bases and J by 0 bases, with 12 bases between them. CDR3 length equals 14 residues. The CDR3 nucleotides read TGTGCCAGCACTAAGGGGGGGATGAACACTGAAGCTTTCTTT. This sequence encodes CASTKGGMNTEAFF.

This clone appeared once. The chain carries TRBV10-2 and TRBJ2-3, with D unclear. Germline CDR1 WSHSY, CDR2 SAAADI. The CDR3 is made up of 15 amino acids. The V end was cut by 0 bases, the J end by 6 bases, with 13 bases between. CDR3 protein: CASSESVARSDTQYF. CDR3 nucleotides: TGCGCCAGCAGTGAGTCAGTGGCTAGGAGCGATACGCAGTATTTT.

This clone was detected once. The V call is TRBV7-8, the J call TRBJ1-1, with TRBD1 identical over 9 bases. Per germline, CDR1 SGHVS and CDR2 FQNEAQ. There are 16 residues in the CDR3. With V trimmed by 1 base and J by 0 bases, 3 bases remained unmatched. The CDR3 spells CASSLEGQGMNTEAFF. In DNA, the CDR3 is TGTGCCAGCAGCTTAGAAGGACAGGGGATGAACACTGAAGCTTTCTTT.

CDR3 sequence reads: CAWTGGYEQYF. CDR3 nucleotides: TGTGCCTGGACAGGGGGCTACGAGCAGTACTTC. The rearrangement joins TRBV30 to TRBJ2-7, with 7 bases matching TRBD1. Losses at the gene ends were 4 bases for V and 3 bases for J; bases not matched to a gene: 0. The CDR3 sequence is 11 residues long. Germline CDR1 is GTSNPN and CDR2 is SVGIG (reference sequence).

The chain carries TRBV27 and TRBJ2-1; a possible D gene is TRBD2 (5 bases). Germline CDR1 reads MNHEY; CDR2 reads SMNVEV (reference sequence). The CDR3 has 13 amino acids. The V end was cut by 4 bases, the J end by 6 bases, with 10 bases between. The CDR3 DNA is TGTGCCAGCAGTTACCGGGGTCTCAATGAGCAGTTCTTC. Amino acid sequence: CASSYRGLNEQFF.

The chain links TRBV27 to TRBJ2-1, with a weak D call TRBD2 (6 bases). The CDR3 spans 17 residues. Germline V lookup: CDR1 MNHEY, CDR2 SMNVEV (reference sequence). V was shortened by 5 bases and J by 6 bases, with 23 bases between the two germline ends. The DNA of the CDR3 is TGTGCCAGCAGTCTCCCAGGCGGGAAGGGCCGCCCCAATGAGCAGTTCTTC. This sequence encodes CASSLPGGKGRPNEQFF.

This clone has a single count. The chain links TRBV2 to TRBJ2-5, with D possibly matching TRBD1 (6 bases). The CDR3 runs to 13 residues. Trimming removed 5 bases at V and 5 bases at J, with 12 bases between. Germline-derived CDR1 and CDR2 are SNHLY and FYNNEI. For the CDR3, the DNA is TGTGCCAGCAGTAGGTGGGGGCGGGAGACCCAGTACTTC. Its translation is CASSRWGRETQYF.

The CDR3 region has the DNA TGTGCCAGCAGTCGTCCCGGGACATTTTCCGAGCAGTACTTC. Translation gives CASSRPGTFSEQYF. The V and J genes are TRBV7-2 and TRBJ2-7; D is perhaps TRBD1 (6 bases). The CDR3 has 14 amino acids. CDR1 is SGHTA, CDR2 FQGNSA, per germline. Trimming left V 6 bases short and J 6 bases short, with 18 bases between.

The V and J genes are TRBV19 and TRBJ2-2; D is ambiguous. Germline CDR1 and CDR2: LNHDA and SQIVND (reference sequence). This CDR3 is 14 amino acids long. Deletions cut 11 bases from V and 0 bases from J, with 13 bases between. CDR3 nucleotides: TGTGCCCTAGGAGTCGCATCGAACACCGGGGAGCTGTTTTTT. Its translation is CALGVASNTGELFF.

The V and J genes are TRBV10-2 and TRBJ2-7, with 9 bases aligning to TRBD1. The length of the CDR3 is 13 residues. J gave up 2 bases and V 5 bases, and 1 base lay outside the gene matches. Germline V gives CDR1 WSHSY, CDR2 SAAADI. The CDR3 loop is CASSWDRAYEQYF. The CDR3 bases are TGCGCCAGCAGTTGGGACAGGGCCTACGAGCAGTACTTC.

V is TRBV9 and J is TRBJ2-3; TRBD2 might be the D (6 bases). There are 14 residues in the CDR3. Germline loops: CDR1 SGDLS, CDR2 YYNGEE. Trimming pared 0 bases from V and 5 bases from J, leaving 10 bases between. In DNA, the CDR3 is TGTGCCAGCAGCGTAGACCCGGGGGTAGATACGCAGTATTTT. Encoded protein: CASSVDPGVDTQYF.